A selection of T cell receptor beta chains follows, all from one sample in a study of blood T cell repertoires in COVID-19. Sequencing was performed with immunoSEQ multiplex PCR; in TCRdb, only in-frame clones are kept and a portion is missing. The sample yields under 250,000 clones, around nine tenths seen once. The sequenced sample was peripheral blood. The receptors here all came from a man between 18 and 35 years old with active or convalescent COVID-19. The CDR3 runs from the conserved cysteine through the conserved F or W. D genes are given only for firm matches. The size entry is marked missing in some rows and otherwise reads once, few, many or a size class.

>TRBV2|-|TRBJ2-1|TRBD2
TGTGCCAGCAGTAGCGGGAGGCATAATGAGCAGTTCTTC
CASSSGRHNEQFF
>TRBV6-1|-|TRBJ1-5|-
TGTGCCAGCAGTGAGGCGCGCAGGGGCAAGGGGTACAATCAGCCCCAGCATTTT
CASSEARRGKGYNQPQHF
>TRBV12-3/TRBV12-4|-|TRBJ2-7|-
TGTGCCAGCAGTGGCGGGATGGCGCAGTACTTC
CASSGGMAQYF
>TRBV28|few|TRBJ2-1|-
TGTGCCAGCAGCCGAGACTCCCGGGTCTACAATGAGCAGTTCTTC
CASSRDSRVYNEQFF
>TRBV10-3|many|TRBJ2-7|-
TGTGCCATCAGTGGTTTGAGGATTAATCCCTACGAGCAGTACTTC
CAISGLRINPYEQYF
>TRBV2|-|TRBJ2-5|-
TGTGCCAGCTCGAGGGACTTCAGGGAGACCCAGTACTTC
CASSRDFRETQYF
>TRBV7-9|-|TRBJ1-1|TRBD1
TGTGCCAGCAGCTCCACCGGGACAGAAAGAAGCACTGAAGCTTTCTTT
CASSSTGTERSTEAFF
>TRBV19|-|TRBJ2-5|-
TGTGCCAGTAGTATAAGACACAGACTACAAGAGACCCAGTACTTC
CASSIRHRLQETQYF
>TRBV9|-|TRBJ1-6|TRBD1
TGTGCCAGCAGCGTAGGATCAGGGGGTAATTCACCCCTCCACTTT
CASSVGSGGNSPLHF
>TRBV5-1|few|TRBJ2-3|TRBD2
TGCGCCAGCAGCTTGGAGCGCGGCGGGGGGGCCACTCTAGATACGCAGTATTTT
CASSLERGGGATLDTQYF
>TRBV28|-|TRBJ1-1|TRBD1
TGTGCCAGCAGTTTATACCGGGACAGGGGGACTGAAGCTTTCTTT
CASSLYRDRGTEAFF
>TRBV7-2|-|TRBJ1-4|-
TGTGCCAGCAGCCGTGGGGGCAATGAAAAACTGTTTTTT
CASSRGGNEKLFF
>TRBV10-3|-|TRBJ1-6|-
TGTGCCATCAGTGAGTCGGTGCAGAATAATTCACCCCTCCACTTT
CAISESVQNNSPLHF
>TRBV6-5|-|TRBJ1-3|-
TGTGCCAGCAGTCTCCCGGGGGGAAACACCATATATTTT
CASSLPGGNTIYF
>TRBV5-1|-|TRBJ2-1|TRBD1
TGCGCCAGCAGCTTACAGGGGGCCACCTACAATGAGCAGTTCTTC
CASSLQGATYNEQFF
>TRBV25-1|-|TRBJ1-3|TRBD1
TGTGCCAGCAGCACTCAGGGGGCATCTGGAAACACCATATATTTT
CASSTQGASGNTIYF
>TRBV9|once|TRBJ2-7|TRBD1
TGTGCCAGCAGCGCCTTCCGACAGGGACCAATCTACGAGCAGTACTTC
CASSAFRQGPIYEQYF
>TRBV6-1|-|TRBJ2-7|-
TGTGCCAGCAGTGAAGATCAGAATTCAAATGGCTACGAGCAGTACTTC
CASSEDQNSNGYEQYF
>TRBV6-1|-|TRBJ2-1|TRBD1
TGTGCCAGCAGTGAATGGACCACAGGGGCATTGAATGAGCAGTTCTTC
CASSEWTTGALNEQFF
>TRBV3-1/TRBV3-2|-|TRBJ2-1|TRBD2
TGTGCCAGCAGGAGTCTAGCGGGCGGCGATGAGCAGTTCTTC
CASRSLAGGDEQFF
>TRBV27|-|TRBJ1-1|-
TGTGCCAGCAGTTTACAGGGCCTGAACACTGAAGCTTTCTTT
CASSLQGLNTEAFF
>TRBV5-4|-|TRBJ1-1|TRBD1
TGTGCCAGCAGCGGTGCCAGACAGGGGCGAAACTTTGAAGCTTTCTTT
CASSGARQGRNFEAFF
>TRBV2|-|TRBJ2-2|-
TGTGCCAGCAGTCCCACGGGGGTGAACACCGGGGAGCTGTTTTTT
CASSPTGVNTGELFF
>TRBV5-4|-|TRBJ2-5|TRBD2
TGTGCCAGCAGCTTTACGGGACTAGCGGGGGCCGGACGCGAGACCCAGTACTTC
CASSFTGLAGAGRETQYF
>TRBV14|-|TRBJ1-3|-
TGTGCCAGCAGCCAAGTTCTGAATCGGAGCCGCAGGGCTGGAAACACCATATATTTT
CASSQVLNRSRRAGNTIYF
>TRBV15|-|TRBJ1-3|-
TGTGCCACCAGCAGCGAGCGGAGCTCTGGAAACACCATATATTTT
CATSSERSSGNTIYF
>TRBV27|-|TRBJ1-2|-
TGTGCCAGCAGTAGGTTCGTCGGGGATGGCTACACCTTC
CASSRFVGDGYTF
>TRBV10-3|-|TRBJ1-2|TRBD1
TGTGCCATCAGTGATACAGGGGGTTATGGCTACACCTTC
CAISDTGGYGYTF
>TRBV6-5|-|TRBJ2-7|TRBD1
TGTGCCAGCAGTAGCCTCGGACAGGGGGAAAGGGAGCAGTACTTC
CASSSLGQGEREQYF
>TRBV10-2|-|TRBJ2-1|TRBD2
TGCGCCAGCAGTGAGTGGGCTAGCGGGGCCCCCGGGGATGAGCAGTTCTTC
CASSEWASGAPGDEQFF
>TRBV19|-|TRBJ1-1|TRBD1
TGTGCCAGTAGAGGTCGTACAGGGGGCGCGAGGGCGCTAGCTTTCTTT
CASRGRTGGARALAFF
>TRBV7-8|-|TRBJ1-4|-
TGTGCCAGCAGCTTAAGGATCAGAACGGAGACCTTCCATGAAAAACTGTTTTTT
CASSLRIRTETFHEKLFF
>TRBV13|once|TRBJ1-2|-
TGTGCCAGCAGTTCCTCAAGTACCTGGGGTAGCGGCTATGGCTACACCTTC
CASSSSSTWGSGYGYTF
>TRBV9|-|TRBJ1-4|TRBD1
TGTGCCAGCAGCCTAGACAGGGGAGGTGAAAAACTGTTTTTT
CASSLDRGGEKLFF
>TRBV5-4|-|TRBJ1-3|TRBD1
TGTGCCAGCAGCTCGGGACAGGGTAGTAGAAACACCATATATTTT
CASSSGQGSRNTIYF
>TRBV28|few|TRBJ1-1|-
TGTGCCAGCCTCGCCGGGGTCGACACTGAAGCTTTCTTT
CASLAGVDTEAFF
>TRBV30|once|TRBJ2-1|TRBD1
TGTGCCTGGAGCCGTACCGGACAGGTCATGGGCAATGAGCAGTTCTTC
CAWSRTGQVMGNEQFF
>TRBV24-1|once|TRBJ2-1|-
TGTGCCACCAGTGACTTAGGAGACAGGTCAGCCAATGAGCAGTTCTTC
CATSDLGDRSANEQFF
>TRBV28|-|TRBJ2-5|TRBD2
TGTGCCAGCAGTTTACTCCCCCTTTATCGGCGGGAGGAACAAGAGACCCAGTACTTC
CASSLLPLYRREEQETQYF
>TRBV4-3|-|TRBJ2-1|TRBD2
TGCGCCAGCAGCCCTAGCGGGACCCACAATGAGGAGCAGTTCTTC
CASSPSGTHNEEQFF
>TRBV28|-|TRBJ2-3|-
TGTGCCAGCAGTTTGGGGTGGGGGCGCCCTTCTAGATCAGGCACAGATACGCAGTATTTT
CASSLGWGRPSRSGTDTQYF
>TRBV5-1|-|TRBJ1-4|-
TGCGCCAGCAGCTTGTACCTGGGAGGGGCTAATGAAAAACTGTTTTTT
CASSLYLGGANEKLFF
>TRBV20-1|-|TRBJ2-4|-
TGCAGTGCTAGTGAGGGGGCGGGGGTACACATTCAGTACTTC
CSASEGAGVHIQYF
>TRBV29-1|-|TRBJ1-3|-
TGCAGCGTTTACAGGGACGGAAACACCATATATTTT
CSVYRDGNTIYF
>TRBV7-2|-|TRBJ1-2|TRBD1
TGTGCCAGCAGCTTAGTACCCCCCGGGACAGCCCTATTGCACTACACCTTC
CASSLVPPGTALLHYTF
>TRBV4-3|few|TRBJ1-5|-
TGCGCCAGCAGCCAAGACATGAATCAGCCCCAGCATTTT
CASSQDMNQPQHF
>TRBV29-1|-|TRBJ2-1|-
TGCAGCGCCGAGGACAGCTCCTACAATGAGCAGTTCTTC
CSAEDSSYNEQFF
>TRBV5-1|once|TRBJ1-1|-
TGCGCCAGCAGCTTGGCCAGGGCAGGTAACACTGAAGCTTTCTTT
CASSLARAGNTEAFF
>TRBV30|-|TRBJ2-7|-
TGTGCCTGGAGTGTAATGGGGGCGCGAAGGTCCTACGAGCAGTACTTC
CAWSVMGARRSYEQYF
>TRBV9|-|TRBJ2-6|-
TGTGCCAGCAGCCCAAGGAGCTCTGGGGCCAACGTCCTGACTTTC
CASSPRSSGANVLTF
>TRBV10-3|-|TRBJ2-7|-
TGTGCCATCAGTGAGTCTCGGGAAAGGAGCTCCTACGAGCAGTACTTC
CAISESRERSSYEQYF
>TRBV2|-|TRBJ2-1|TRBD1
TGTGCCAGCCTGGGACAGGTATCAGGAGAGCAGTTCTTC
CASLGQVSGEQFF
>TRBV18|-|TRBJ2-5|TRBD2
TGTGCCAGCTCACCCGCCGGGAGGGTGGAGACCCAGTACTTC
CASSPAGRVETQYF
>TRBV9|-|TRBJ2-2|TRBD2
TGTGCCAGCAGCGCGGGACTAGCGGGGGGGCCCGGGGAGCTGTTTTTT
CASSAGLAGGPGELFF